Sequencing of this T cell receptor beta chain was carried out in a study of early T cells in non-severe SARS-CoV-2 infection. The CDR3 covers 15 residues. V shed 3 bases, J shed 6 bases, and the junction held 4 bases outside the gene matches. Germline V lookup: CDR1 LGHDT, CDR2 YNNKEL (reference sequence). TCRdb re-derived calls from the 5' RACE reads in MiXCR, one entry per CDR3 protein. The table includes about 58,000 distinct CDR3 sequences, around an eighth detected once. This clonotype was found many times. This chain uses TRBV3-1 with TRBJ1-4; 10 positions match TRBD1. This sequence originates from an adult who was a healthcare worker with PCR-confirmed SARS-CoV-2 infection or an uninfected control (not recorded which). Sequenced input: whole blood. CDR3 nucleotide sequence: TGTGCCAGCAGCCAGACCGGGACAGGGGATGAAAAACTGTTTTTT. This gives the protein CASSQTGTGDEKLFF. Together with reference TRBV3-1 and TRBJ1-4, the CDR3 gives the full variable domain: DTAVSQTPKYLVTQMGNDKSIKCEQNLGHDTMYWYKQDSKKFLKIMFSYNNKELIINETVPNRFSPKSPDKAHLNLHINSLELGDSAVYFCASSQTGTGDEKLFFGSGTQLSVL.